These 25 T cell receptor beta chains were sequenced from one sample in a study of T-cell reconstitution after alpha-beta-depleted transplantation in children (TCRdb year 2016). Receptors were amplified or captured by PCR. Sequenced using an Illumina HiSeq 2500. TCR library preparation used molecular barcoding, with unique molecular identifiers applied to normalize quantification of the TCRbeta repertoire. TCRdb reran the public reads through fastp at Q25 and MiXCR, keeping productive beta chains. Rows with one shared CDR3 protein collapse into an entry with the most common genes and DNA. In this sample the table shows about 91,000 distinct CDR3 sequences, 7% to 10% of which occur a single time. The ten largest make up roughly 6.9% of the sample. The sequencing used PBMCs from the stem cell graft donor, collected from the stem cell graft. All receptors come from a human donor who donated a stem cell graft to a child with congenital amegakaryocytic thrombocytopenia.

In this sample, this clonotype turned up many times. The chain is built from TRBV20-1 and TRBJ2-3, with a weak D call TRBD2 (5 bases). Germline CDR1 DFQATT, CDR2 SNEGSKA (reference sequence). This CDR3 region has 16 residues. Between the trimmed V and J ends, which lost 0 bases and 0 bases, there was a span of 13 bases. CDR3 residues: CSARDGERGSTDTQYF. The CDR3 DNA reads TGCAGTGCTAGAGATGGGGAACGGGGTAGCACAGATACGCAGTATTTT.

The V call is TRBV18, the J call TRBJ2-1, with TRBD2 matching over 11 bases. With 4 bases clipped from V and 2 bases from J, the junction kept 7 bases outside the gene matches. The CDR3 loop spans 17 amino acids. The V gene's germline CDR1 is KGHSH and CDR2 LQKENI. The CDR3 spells CASSRLGLAGPYNEQFF. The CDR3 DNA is TGTGCCAGCTCACGACTAGGACTAGCGGGCCCCTACAATGAGCAGTTCTTC.

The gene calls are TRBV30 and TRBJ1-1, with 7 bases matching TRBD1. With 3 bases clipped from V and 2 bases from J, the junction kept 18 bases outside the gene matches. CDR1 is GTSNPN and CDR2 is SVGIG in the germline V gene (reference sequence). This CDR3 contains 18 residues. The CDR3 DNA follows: TGTGCCTGGAGGGGAACCGGGACAGCGGGAAAGGAAAACACTGAAGCTTTCTTT. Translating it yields CAWRGTGTAGKENTEAFF.

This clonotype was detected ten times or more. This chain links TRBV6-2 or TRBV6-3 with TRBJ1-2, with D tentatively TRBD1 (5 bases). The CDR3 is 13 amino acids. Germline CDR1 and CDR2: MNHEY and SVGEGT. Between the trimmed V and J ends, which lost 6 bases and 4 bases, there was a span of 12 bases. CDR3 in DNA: TGTGCCAGCAGCGAGACAGTAGGCTATGGCTACACCTTC. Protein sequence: CASSETVGYGYTF.

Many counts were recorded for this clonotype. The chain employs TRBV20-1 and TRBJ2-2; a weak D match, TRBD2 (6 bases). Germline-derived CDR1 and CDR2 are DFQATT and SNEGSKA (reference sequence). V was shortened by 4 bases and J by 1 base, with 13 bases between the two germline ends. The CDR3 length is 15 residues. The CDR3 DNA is TGCAGTGCTACCCCCCCGGGACTGAACACCGGGGAGCTGTTTTTT. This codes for CSATPPGLNTGELFF.

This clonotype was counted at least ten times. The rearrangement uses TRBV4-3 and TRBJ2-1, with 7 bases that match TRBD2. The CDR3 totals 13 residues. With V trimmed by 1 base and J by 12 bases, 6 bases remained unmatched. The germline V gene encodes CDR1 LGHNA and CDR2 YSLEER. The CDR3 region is CASSQGDGGRQFF. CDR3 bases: TGCGCCAGCAGCCAAGGTGATGGCGGGAGGCAGTTCTTC.

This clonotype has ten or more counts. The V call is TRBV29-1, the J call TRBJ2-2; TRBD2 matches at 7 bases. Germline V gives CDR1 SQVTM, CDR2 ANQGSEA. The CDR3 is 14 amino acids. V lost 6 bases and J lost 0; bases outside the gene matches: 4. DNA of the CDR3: TGCAGCGTCGAGCGGGACCCGAACACCGGGGAGCTGTTTTTT. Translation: CSVERDPNTGELFF.

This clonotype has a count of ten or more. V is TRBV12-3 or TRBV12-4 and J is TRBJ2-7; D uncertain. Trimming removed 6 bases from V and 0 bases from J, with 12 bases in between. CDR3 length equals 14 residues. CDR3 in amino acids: CASSSPASSYEQYF. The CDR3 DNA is TGTGCCAGCAGCTCCCCGGCGAGCTCCTACGAGCAGTACTTC.

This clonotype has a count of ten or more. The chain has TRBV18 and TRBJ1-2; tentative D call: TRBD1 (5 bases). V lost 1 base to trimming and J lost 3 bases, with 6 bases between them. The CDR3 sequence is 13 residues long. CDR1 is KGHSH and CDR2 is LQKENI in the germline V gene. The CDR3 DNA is TGTGCCAGCTCACCACGGGGGGACTATGGCTACACCTTC. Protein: CASSPRGDYGYTF.

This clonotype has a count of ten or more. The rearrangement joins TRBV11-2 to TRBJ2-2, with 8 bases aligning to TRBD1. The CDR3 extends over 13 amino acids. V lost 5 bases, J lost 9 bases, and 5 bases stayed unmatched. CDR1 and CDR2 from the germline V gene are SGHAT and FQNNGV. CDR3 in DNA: TGTGCCAGCAGCCCCTCAGGGGGCTGGGAGCTGTTTTTT. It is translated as CASSPSGGWELFF. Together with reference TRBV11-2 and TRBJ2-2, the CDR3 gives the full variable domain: EAGVAQSPRYKIIEKRQSVAFWCNPISGHATLYWYQQILGQGPKLLIQFQNNGVVDDSQLPKDRFSAERLKGVDSTLKIQPAKLEDSAVYLCASSPSGGWELFFGEGSRLTVL.

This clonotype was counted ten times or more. Here the CDR3 reads CASSLSTNNEQFF. The CDR3 DNA is TGCGCCAGCAGCTTGTCAACTAACAATGAGCAGTTCTTC. This chain links TRBV5-1 with TRBJ2-1; D remains unclear. Per the germline V gene, CDR1 is SGHRS and CDR2 is YFSETQ. The CDR3 spans 13 residues. The V end was cut by 1 base, the J end by 5 bases, with 7 bases between.

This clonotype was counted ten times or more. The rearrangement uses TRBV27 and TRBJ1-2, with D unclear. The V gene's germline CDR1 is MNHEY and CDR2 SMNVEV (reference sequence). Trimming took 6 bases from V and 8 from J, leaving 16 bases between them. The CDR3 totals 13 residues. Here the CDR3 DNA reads TGTGCCAGCAGGCCCCTCAATTCGCGGGGCTACACCTTC. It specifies CASRPLNSRGYTF.

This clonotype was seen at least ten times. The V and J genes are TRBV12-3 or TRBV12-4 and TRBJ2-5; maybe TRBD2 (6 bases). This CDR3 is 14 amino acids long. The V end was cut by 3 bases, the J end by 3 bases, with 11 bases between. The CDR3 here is CASSFPGDEETQYF. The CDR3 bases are TGTGCCAGCAGTTTTCCGGGAGACGAAGAGACCCAGTACTTC.

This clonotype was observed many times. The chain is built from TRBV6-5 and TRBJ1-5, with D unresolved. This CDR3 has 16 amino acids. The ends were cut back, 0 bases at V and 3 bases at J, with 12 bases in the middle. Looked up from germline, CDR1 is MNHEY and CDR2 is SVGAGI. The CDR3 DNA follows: TGTGCCAGCAGTTACTCGACCCCCGGAGTCAATCAGCCCCAGCATTTT. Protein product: CASSYSTPGVNQPQHF.

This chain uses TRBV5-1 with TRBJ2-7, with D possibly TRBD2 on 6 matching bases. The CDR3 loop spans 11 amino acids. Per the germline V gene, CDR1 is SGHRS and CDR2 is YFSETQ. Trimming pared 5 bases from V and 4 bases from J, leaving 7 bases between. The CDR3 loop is CASSGGYEQYF. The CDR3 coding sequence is TGCGCCAGCAGTGGGGGGTACGAGCAGTACTTC. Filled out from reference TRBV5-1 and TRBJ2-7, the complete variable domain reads KAGVTQTPRYLIKTRGQQVTLSCSPISGHRSVSWYQQTPGQGLQFLFEYFSETQRNKGNFPGRFSGRQFSNSRSEMNVSTLELGDSALYLCASSGGYEQYFGPGTRLTVT.

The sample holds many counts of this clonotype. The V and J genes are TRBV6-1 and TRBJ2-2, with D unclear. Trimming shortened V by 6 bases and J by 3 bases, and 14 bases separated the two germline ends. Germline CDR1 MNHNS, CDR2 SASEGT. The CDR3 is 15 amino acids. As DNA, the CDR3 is TGTGCCAGCAGCCACCGACCGGGCGACACCGGGGAGCTGTTTTTT. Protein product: CASSHRPGDTGELFF.

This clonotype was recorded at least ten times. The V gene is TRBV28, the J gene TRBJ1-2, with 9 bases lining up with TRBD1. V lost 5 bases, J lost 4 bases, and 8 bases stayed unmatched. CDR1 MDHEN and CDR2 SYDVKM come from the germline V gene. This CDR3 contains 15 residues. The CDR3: CASSPTGGGIYGYTF. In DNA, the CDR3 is TGTGCCAGCAGTCCCACAGGGGGCGGGATCTATGGCTACACCTTC.

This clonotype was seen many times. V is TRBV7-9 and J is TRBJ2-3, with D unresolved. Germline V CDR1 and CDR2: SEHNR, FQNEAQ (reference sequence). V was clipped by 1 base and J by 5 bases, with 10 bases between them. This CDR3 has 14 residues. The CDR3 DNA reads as TGTGCCAGCAGCTTAGAACAGACTGAAGATACGCAGTATTTT. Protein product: CASSLEQTEDTQYF.

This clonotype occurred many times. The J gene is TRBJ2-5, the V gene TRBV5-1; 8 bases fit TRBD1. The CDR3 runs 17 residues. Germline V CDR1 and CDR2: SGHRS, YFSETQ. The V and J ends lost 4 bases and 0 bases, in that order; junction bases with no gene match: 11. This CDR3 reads CASSDRNVRGHQETQYF. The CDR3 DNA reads TGCGCCAGCAGCGACCGCAACGTCAGGGGGCACCAAGAGACCCAGTACTTC.

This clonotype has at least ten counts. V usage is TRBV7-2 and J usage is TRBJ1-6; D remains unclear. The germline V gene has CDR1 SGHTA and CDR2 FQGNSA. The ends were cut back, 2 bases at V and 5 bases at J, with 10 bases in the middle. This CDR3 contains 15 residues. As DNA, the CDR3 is TGTGCCAGCAGCTTAAACAGAAAAGATAATTCACCCCTCCACTTT. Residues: CASSLNRKDNSPLHF.

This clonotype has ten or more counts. The CDR3 is CSASGLAGWTQYF. CDR3 bases: TGCAGTGCTAGTGGGCTAGCTGGGTGGACCCAGTACTTC. V usage is TRBV20-1 and J usage is TRBJ2-5; D perhaps matches TRBD2 (5 bases). This CDR3 contains 13 residues. CDR1 is DFQATT, CDR2 SNEGSKA, per germline (reference sequence). The V end lost 3 bases, the J end lost 7 bases, and 15 bases lay between the germline ends.

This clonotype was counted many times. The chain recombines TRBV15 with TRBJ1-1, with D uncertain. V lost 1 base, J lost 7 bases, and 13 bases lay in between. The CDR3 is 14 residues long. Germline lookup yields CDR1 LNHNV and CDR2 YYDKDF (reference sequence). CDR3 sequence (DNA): TGTGCCACCAGCAGAGGTCCTCCCCAACGTGAAGCTTTCTTT. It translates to CATSRGPPQREAFF.

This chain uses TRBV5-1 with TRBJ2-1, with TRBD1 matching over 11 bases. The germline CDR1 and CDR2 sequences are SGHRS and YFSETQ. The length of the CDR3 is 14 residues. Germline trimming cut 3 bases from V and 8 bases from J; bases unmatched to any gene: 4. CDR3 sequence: CASSSGQGVYEQFF. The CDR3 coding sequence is TGCGCCAGCAGCTCGGGACAGGGGGTTTATGAGCAGTTCTTC.

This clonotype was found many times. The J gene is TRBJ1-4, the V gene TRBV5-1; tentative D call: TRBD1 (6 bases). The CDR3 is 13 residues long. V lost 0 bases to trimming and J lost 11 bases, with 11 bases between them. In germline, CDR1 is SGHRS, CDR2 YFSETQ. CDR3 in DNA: TGCGCCAGCAGCTTGGACATAGGGGGGAAACTGTTTTTT. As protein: CASSLDIGGKLFF.

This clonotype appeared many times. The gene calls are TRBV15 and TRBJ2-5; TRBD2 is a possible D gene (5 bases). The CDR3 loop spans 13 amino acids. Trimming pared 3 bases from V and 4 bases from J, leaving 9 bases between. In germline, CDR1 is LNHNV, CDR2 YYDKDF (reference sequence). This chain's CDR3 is CATSSWGVETQYF. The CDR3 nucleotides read TGTGCCACCAGCAGTTGGGGAGTAGAGACCCAGTACTTC.